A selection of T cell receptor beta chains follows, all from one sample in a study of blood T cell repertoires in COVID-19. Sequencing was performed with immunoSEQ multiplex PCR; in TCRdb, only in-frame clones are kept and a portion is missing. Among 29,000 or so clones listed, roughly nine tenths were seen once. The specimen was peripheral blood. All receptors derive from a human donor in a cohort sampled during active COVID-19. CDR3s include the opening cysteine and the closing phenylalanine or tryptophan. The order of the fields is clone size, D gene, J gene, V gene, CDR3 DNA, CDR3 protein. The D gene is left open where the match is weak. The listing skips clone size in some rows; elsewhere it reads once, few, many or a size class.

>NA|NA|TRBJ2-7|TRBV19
TGTGCCAGTAGTCCAACAACAGGGTTGCACGAGCAGTACTTC
CASSPTTGLHEQYF
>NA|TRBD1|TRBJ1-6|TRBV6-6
TGTGCCAGCAGCACGACAGGGAGTAATTCACCCCTCCACTTT
CASSTTGSNSPLHF
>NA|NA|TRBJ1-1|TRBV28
TGTGCCAGCAGTTTAGGGTCCAGGGCTGAAGCTTTCTTT
CASSLGSRAEAFF
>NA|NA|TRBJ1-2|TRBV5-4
TGTGCCAGCAGTCAGGACAGCTATGGCTACACCTTC
CASSQDSYGYTF
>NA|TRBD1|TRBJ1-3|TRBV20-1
TGCAGTGCTAGTTTACAGGGGTCTGGAAACACCATATATTTT
CSASLQGSGNTIYF
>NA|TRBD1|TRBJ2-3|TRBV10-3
TGTGCCATCAGTGGATCGACAGGGATGAACACAGATACGCAGTATTTT
CAISGSTGMNTDTQYF
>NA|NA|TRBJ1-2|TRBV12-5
TGTGCTAGTGGTTTAGACGGGGGGACGCACTATGGCTACACCTTC
CASGLDGGTHYGYTF
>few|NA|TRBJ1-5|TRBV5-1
TGCGCCAGCAGCTTGGACAGCCCCAATCAGCCCCAGCATTTT
CASSLDSPNQPQHF
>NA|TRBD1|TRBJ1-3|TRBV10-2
TGCGCCAGCAGTCGGACAGGGAAGACACCCTCTGGAAACACCATATATTTT
CASSRTGKTPSGNTIYF
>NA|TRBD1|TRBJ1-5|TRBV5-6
TGTGCCAGCAGTCGTAACAGGGGTAGACAGCCCCAGCATTTT
CASSRNRGRQPQHF
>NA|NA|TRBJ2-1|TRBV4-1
TGCGCCAGCAGCCAAGCGGGGCAGGGGACTGAGCAGTTCTTC
CASSQAGQGTEQFF
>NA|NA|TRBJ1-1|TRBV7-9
TGTGCCAGCAGCTTAAATGGGGCCACTGAAGCTTTCTTT
CASSLNGATEAFF
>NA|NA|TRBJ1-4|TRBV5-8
TGTGCCAGCAGCGGCAAATCAACTAATGAAAAACTGTTTTTT
CASSGKSTNEKLFF
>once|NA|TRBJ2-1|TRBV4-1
TGCGCCAGCAGCCAAGAGAGCCGACTAGGGAGTTACAATGAGCAGTTCTTC
CASSQESRLGSYNEQFF
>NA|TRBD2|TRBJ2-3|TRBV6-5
TGTGCCAGCCGTCCTAGCGGGGGTTTCACAGATACGCAGTATTTT
CASRPSGGFTDTQYF
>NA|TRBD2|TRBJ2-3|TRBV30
TGTGCCTGGAAGCTAGCGGGGGCCGTAAGCACAGATACGCAGTATTTT
CAWKLAGAVSTDTQYF
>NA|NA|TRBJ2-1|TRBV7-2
TGTGCCAGCAGCCAGGGGACGGGGATGTTCTTC
CASSQGTGMFF
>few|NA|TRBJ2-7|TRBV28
TGTGCCAGCAGCCCTCGCCGGGGTTTGAGCTCCTACGAGCAGTACTTC
CASSPRRGLSSYEQYF
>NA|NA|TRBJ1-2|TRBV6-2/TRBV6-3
TGTGCCAGCAGCCAACGGGACACTCGTGGGGGCACCTTC
CASSQRDTRGGTF
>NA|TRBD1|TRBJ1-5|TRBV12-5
TGTGCTAGTGGGTGGACAGGTCCGAGCAATCAGCCCCAGCATTTT
CASGWTGPSNQPQHF
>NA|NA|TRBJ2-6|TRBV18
TGTGCCAGCTCACTCAGGGGCCTCCCCGGGGCCAACGTCCTGACTTTC
CASSLRGLPGANVLTF
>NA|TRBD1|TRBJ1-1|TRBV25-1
TGTGCCAGCAGTGCGTGGGACAGAAGGAACACTGAAGCTTTCTTT
CASSAWDRRNTEAFF
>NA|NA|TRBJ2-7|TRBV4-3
TGCGCCAGCAGCCAAGACAGGGGAAGCTCCTACGAGCAGTACTTC
CASSQDRGSSYEQYF
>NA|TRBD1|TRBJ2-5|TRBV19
TGTGCCAGTAGTAGATCACAGGGGGCTGGGGAAGAGACCCAGTACTTC
CASSRSQGAGEETQYF
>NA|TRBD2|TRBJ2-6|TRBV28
TGTGCCAGCAGCACCGGGGGGGCTGGGGCCAACGTCCTGACTTTC
CASSTGGAGANVLTF
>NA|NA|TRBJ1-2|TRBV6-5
TGTGCCAGCAGTTACTCAAGGGGGTATGGCTACACCTTC
CASSYSRGYGYTF
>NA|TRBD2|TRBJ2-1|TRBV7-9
TGTGCCAGCAGCTTCGGGGGGGCCGGTGAGCAGTTCTTC
CASSFGGAGEQFF
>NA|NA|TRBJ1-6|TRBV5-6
TGTGCCAGCAGCCTAGGGTCAGGGTATAATTCACCCCTCCACTTT
CASSLGSGYNSPLHF
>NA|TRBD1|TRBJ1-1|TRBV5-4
TGTGCCAGCAGCTTCGAGGGGGCCACTGAAGCTTTCTTT
CASSFEGATEAFF
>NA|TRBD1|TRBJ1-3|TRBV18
TGTGCCAGCTCACCAGGACAGGCGATCTCTGGAAACACCATATATTTT
CASSPGQAISGNTIYF
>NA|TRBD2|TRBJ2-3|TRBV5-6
TGTGCCAGCAGCTCGCGGGGGGGCGGCACAGATACGCAGTATTTT
CASSSRGGGTDTQYF
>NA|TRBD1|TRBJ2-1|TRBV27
TGTGCCAGCAGTTACGACAGGGAAGGTGTTGAGCAGTTCTTC
CASSYDREGVEQFF
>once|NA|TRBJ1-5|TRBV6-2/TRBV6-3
TGTGCCAGCAGCCCCCAGGGGTTCAATCAGCCCCAGCATTTT
CASSPQGFNQPQHF
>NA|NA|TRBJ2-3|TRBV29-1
TGCAGCGGAGGGGACAACACAGATACGCAGTATTTT
CSGGDNTDTQYF
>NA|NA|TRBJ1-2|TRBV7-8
TGTGCCAGCACCTCTCTCGCCCCAAGACAGGTTTCTGGTGGCTACACCTTC
CASTSLAPRQVSGGYTF
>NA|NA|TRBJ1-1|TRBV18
TGTGCCAGCTCACCACCTCCAACACGCCGGAACACTGAAGCTTTCTTT
CASSPPPTRRNTEAFF
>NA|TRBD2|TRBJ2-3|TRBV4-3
TGCGCCAGCAGCCAGAGCGGGGGGGGAACAGATACGCAGTATTTT
CASSQSGGGTDTQYF
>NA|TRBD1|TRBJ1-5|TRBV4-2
TGTGCCAGCAGCCAAGATTCAGGGGGCTCTCAGCCCCAGCATTTT
CASSQDSGGSQPQHF
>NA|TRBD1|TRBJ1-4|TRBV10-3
TGTGCCATCAGTGACGACAGGGAACTGTTTTTT
CAISDDRELFF
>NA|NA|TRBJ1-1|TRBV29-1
TGCAGCGCGCTAGGGGGGGCGAACACTGAAGCTTTCTTT
CSALGGANTEAFF
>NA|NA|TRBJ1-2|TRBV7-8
TGTGCCAGCAGCTTAGACGGCCCGACGGAGGGCTACACCTTC
CASSLDGPTEGYTF
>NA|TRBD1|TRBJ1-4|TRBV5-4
TGTGCCAGCAGCAGCCATCGGGACAGGGGAAGGACTAATGAAAAACTGTTTTTT
CASSSHRDRGRTNEKLFF
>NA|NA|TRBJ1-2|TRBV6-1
TGTGCCAGCAGTGAACGGGACTGGAACTATGGCTACACCTTC
CASSERDWNYGYTF